This T cell receptor beta chain was profiled in a study of blood T cells in healthy people across ages. In the case of this clonotype: A much larger clone differs from this one at a single base, so this may be a read error.

Alongside a J-beta primer mix, a sample-barcoded 5' primer served in a second PCR lasting 7 to 11 cycles. TCRdb analysed the 5' RACE reads with MiXCR anew, one entry per CDR3 protein. The sample has nearly 800,000 distinct CDR3 sequences, 45% to 70% seen once. The CDR3 is 10 amino acids. From germline, CDR1 is SQVTM and CDR2 ANQGSEA. Sequencing input: blood. The source is a man in his forties in good health. The chain couples TRBV29-1 to TRBJ2-5; the D is unclear. The J call may be faulty, since TRBJ2-7 better matches the DNA end. The CDR3 loop reads CGGKINEQYF. Here the CDR3 DNA reads TGCGGCGGTAAAATTAACGAGCAGTACTTC.